This T cell receptor (beta chain) was sequenced during a study of blood T cell repertoires in COVID-19. Authors' processing steps: Amplification of reference gene primers provided the estimated nucleated cell counts. Clones were sequenced by immunoSEQ multiplex PCR, and TCRdb holds only the in-frame ones, with some missing. From that table come the V and J calls and clone size; the DNA was used to work out D and trimming. The table lists about 480,000 clones, roughly 88% of them singletons. The table lists this clone with a count of one. The CDR3 has 17 residues. In germline, CDR1 is LNHDA, CDR2 SQIVND (reference sequence). Unmatched junction bases numbered 14, after V lost 4 bases and J lost 7 bases. Everyone who took part was about 18 to 90 years old, and they came from about two dozen US areas.

The sequence was collected from a woman aged 40 to 50 who had recovered from COVID-19. The chain uses TRBV19 and TRBJ2-1; 9 bases match TRBD2. Sequencing was done on a sample of PBMCs or T cells enriched from blood (not recorded which). Written as DNA, the CDR3 is TGTGCCAGTAGTACCTTAAGGGGTAGCGGGAGAAGTAATGAGCAGTTCTTC. Translated, it gives CASSTLRGSGRSNEQFF.